Presented here are 17 T cell receptor beta chains from one specimen sequenced in a study of shared clonotypes between healthy human individuals. The method was immunoSEQ multiplex PCR; TCRdb's version includes in-frame clones alone and lacks a portion of them. The sample lists some 480,000 clones; 79% were seen once. Material for sequencing was PBMCs. The receptor source for this set is a woman between 40 and 50 years old in good health. Some clones in this sample may be carry-over from other donors' samples.

The CDR3 DNA reads TGTGCCAGCAGGCCCGGGACAGGGGGCTCTGAAGCTTTCTTT. Translation: CASRPGTGGSEAFF. The chain joins TRBV6-6 to TRBJ1-1, with 12 bases that match TRBD1. Germline V gene sequence: CDR1 MNHNY, CDR2 SVGAGI (reference sequence). Trimming at V came to 6 bases and at J to 6 bases, leaving 5 bases not matched to a gene. This CDR3 region has 14 residues.

On this clone itself: Other nucleotide sequences in the sample specify the same CDR3. V is TRBV9 and J is TRBJ2-2; D may be TRBD1 or TRBD2 (5 bases each). With 4 bases removed from V and 4 bases from J, the gap between germline ends came to 17 bases. This CDR3 region has 16 residues. Germline V CDR1 and CDR2: SGDLS, YYNGEE. CDR3 DNA: TGTGCCAGCAGCCCTCAGACGGGGCGGGTCACCGGGGAGCTGTTTTTT. Its translation is CASSPQTGRVTGELFF.

The rearrangement uses TRBV9 and TRBJ2-7; D possibly uses TRBD1 or TRBD2 (5 bases each). Trimming left V 2 bases short and J 3 bases short, with 9 bases between. The CDR3 has 13 residues. Germline CDR1 reads SGDLS; CDR2 reads YYNGEE. The CDR3 here is CASSVGTNYEQYF. The CDR3 region has the DNA TGTGCCAGCAGCGTCGGGACGAACTACGAGCAGTACTTC.

This clone was seen repeatedly, ten times or more. In the same sample, other DNA sequences code for this CDR3. The DNA for the CDR3 is TGTGCCTGGAGAAGCTCCTATAATTCACCCCTCCACTTT. Translation gives CAWRSSYNSPLHF. This sequence joins TRBV30 and TRBJ1-6, with no clear D. The V gene lost 3 bases and the J gene lost 0 bases, with 3 bases spanning the gap. CDR1 is GTSNPN and CDR2 is SVGIG in the germline V gene (reference sequence). The CDR3 length is 13 residues. The full variable domain, completed using reference TRBV30 and TRBJ1-6, is SQTIHQWPATLVQPVGSPLSLECTVEGTSNPNLYWYRQAAGRGLQLLFYSVGIGQISSEVPQNLSASRPQDRQFILSSKKLLLSDSGFYLCAWRSSYNSPLHFGNGTRLTVT.

In its sample, this clone was seen a few times. V usage is TRBV7-2 and J usage is TRBJ2-1, with 10 nucleotides matching TRBD2. This CDR3 spans 16 amino acids. V lost 1 base, J lost 2 bases, and 2 bases stayed unmatched. Germline V gives CDR1 SGHTA, CDR2 FQGNSA. The CDR3 coding sequence is TGTGCCAGCAGCTTAGTACTAGCGGGACCCTACAATGAGCAGTTCTTC. Its protein product is CASSLVLAGPYNEQFF. Drawing the rest from reference TRBV7-2 and TRBJ2-1, the complete variable domain is GAGVSQSPSNKVTEKGKDVELRCDPISGHTALYWYRQSLGQGLEFLIYFQGNSAPDKSGLPSDRFSAERTGGSVSTLTIQRTQQEDSAVYLCASSLVLAGPYNEQFFGPGTRLTVL.

A single count supports this clone. This chain links TRBV7-6 with TRBJ1-1; D possibly corresponds to TRBD1 (6 bases). The V end was cut by 2 bases, the J end by 1 base, with 14 bases between. Per the germline V gene, CDR1 is SGHVS and CDR2 is FNYEAQ. This CDR3 comprises 16 residues. The DNA for the CDR3 is TGTGCCAGCAGCTTACCCCCCGGGACAAAGAACACTGAAGCTTTCTTT. Its protein product is CASSLPPGTKNTEAFF.

This clone has only a few counts. The chain uses TRBV28 and TRBJ1-1, with TRBD1 as a possible D gene (5 bases). This CDR3 is built from 16 residues. V was cut by 6 bases and J by 2 bases, with 19 bases left in between. Germline V lookup: CDR1 MDHEN, CDR2 SYDVKM. The CDR3: CASSPNRLRRNTEAFF. CDR3 coding DNA: TGTGCCAGCAGCCCCAACAGGCTCCGACGAAACACTGAAGCTTTCTTT.

The chain uses TRBV5-1 and TRBJ2-5; D tentatively fits TRBD1 or TRBD2 (6 bases each). The germline V and J ends were trimmed by 3 bases and 3 bases, with 15 bases remaining between them. The CDR3 is 15 amino acids. The germline CDR1 and CDR2 sequences are SGHRS and YFSETQ. This CDR3 reads CASSYGGRGEETQYF. The CDR3 DNA is TGCGCCAGCAGCTACGGGGGCAGGGGTGAAGAGACCCAGTACTTC.

Notes on this clone: The sample contains more than one DNA sequence encoding this CDR3. V and J are TRBV6-5 and TRBJ1-5, with D perhaps matching TRBD1 (6 bases). V gave up 6 bases and J gave up 2 bases, with 11 bases separating them. Germline V gives CDR1 MNHEY, CDR2 SVGAGI. The CDR3 spans 14 residues. The CDR3 is CASRQTGGNQPQHF. CDR3 DNA sequence: TGTGCCAGCAGACAGACAGGAGGCAATCAGCCCCAGCATTTT.

CDR3 region: CASSPLAGSGEQYF. DNA of the CDR3: TGCGCCAGCAGCCCTCTGGCGGGAAGCGGCGAGCAGTACTTC. This chain joins TRBV5-1 and TRBJ2-5, with D tentatively TRBD2 (6 bases). The J call is doubtful: the DNA matches TRBJ2-7 better. The CDR3 is 14 residues long. The germline CDR1 and CDR2 sequences are SGHRS and YFSETQ.

V gene TRBV9 combines with J gene TRBJ2-5; 7 bases are shared with TRBD1. The CDR3 runs 15 residues. The germline CDR1 and CDR2 sequences are SGDLS and YYNGEE. V gave up 4 bases and J gave up 1 base; unmatched junction bases: 7. The CDR3 reads CASSLAGTAQETQYF. CDR3 nucleotide sequence: TGTGCCAGCAGCCTAGCCGGGACAGCCCAAGAGACCCAGTACTTC.

This chain connects TRBV15 to TRBJ1-3; a weak D match, TRBD1 (5 bases). V was cut by 0 bases and J by 1 base, with 7 bases left in between. CDR1 and CDR2 (germline): LNHNV, YYDKDF (reference sequence). CDR3 length: 15 residues. CDR3 DNA sequence: TGTGCCACCAGCAGAGATTGGGGGTCTGGAAACACCATATATTTT. Translating it yields CATSRDWGSGNTIYF.

V usage is TRBV28 and J usage is TRBJ1-2; D uncertain. The CDR3 extends over 12 amino acids. The germline V gene has CDR1 MDHEN and CDR2 SYDVKM. Trimming pared 3 bases from V and 8 bases from J, leaving 10 bases between. CDR3 sequence: CASSLDGWGYTF. CDR3 sequence (DNA): TGTGCCAGCAGTTTGGACGGGTGGGGCTACACCTTC.

This chain links TRBV30 with TRBJ1-5; D is perhaps TRBD1 (5 bases). The ends were cut back, 0 bases at V and 5 bases at J, with 14 bases in the middle. Per the germline V gene, CDR1 is GTSNPN and CDR2 is SVGIG (reference sequence). This CDR3 is 15 amino acids long. CDR3 nucleotides: TGTGCCTGGAGTGTTTCGGGACGACCCGATCAGCCCCAGCATTTT. This gives the protein CAWSVSGRPDQPQHF.

The rearrangement links TRBV5-1 to TRBJ1-1, with TRBD1 matching over 7 bases. V shed 0 bases and J 1 base; nucleotides not matched to a gene: 6. The CDR3 runs to 16 residues. Germline V gives CDR1 SGHRS, CDR2 YFSETQ. In DNA, the CDR3 is TGCGCCAGCAGCTTGGCGACAGGGCCCGGGAACACTGAAGCTTTCTTT. Protein sequence: CASSLATGPGNTEAFF.

The V gene is TRBV19, the J gene TRBJ2-6, with TRBD1 matching 10 bases. CDR3 length: 18 residues. With 4 bases clipped from V and 4 bases from J, the junction kept 10 bases outside the gene matches. Germline values: CDR1 LNHDA, CDR2 SQIVND (reference sequence). The CDR3 DNA reads TGTGCCAGTAGTAGAACGGGACAGGGGTATTCAGGGGCCAACGTCCTGACTTTC. Its protein product is CASSRTGQGYSGANVLTF.

The J gene is TRBJ1-2, the V gene TRBV5-4, with D uncertain. Trimming removed 3 bases from V and 5 bases from J, with 5 bases in between. The germline CDR1 and CDR2 sequences are SGHNT and YYREEE (reference sequence). This CDR3 is 11 amino acids long. The CDR3 loop reads CASSSGYGYTF. CDR3 bases: TGTGCCAGCAGCTCTGGTTATGGCTACACCTTC. Supplemented by reference TRBV5-4 and TRBJ1-2, the full variable domain reads ETGVTQSPTHLIKTRGQQVTLRCSSQSGHNTVSWYQQALGQGPQFIFQYYREEENGRGNFPPRFSGLQFPNYSSELNVNALELDDSALYLCASSSGYGYTFGSGTRLTVV.